What follows are 27 T cell receptor beta chains derived from one specimen sequenced in a study of monozygotic twins with inflammatory bowel disease. One entry per CDR3 protein, without DNA, is what TCRdb gives after re-calling the 5' RACE reads. This specimen shows some 90,000 distinct CDR3 sequences; the ten leading clones hold approximately 7%. The sample comprised blood. These receptors came from a human donor with ulcerative colitis or Crohn's disease, or a healthy co-twin of an affected twin (not recorded which).

The rearrangement joins TRBV6-5 to TRBJ1-4; TCRdb indicates TRBD1, and absent DNA this call remains unverified. The CDR3 contains 17 residues. Germline values: CDR1 MNHEY, CDR2 SVGAGI. CDR3 sequence: CASSYSLSGIRKEKLFF.

The rearrangement joins TRBV7-9 to TRBJ1-2. Looked up from germline, CDR1 is SEHNR and CDR2 is FQNEAQ (reference sequence). The CDR3 covers 14 residues. Here the CDR3 reads CASSLQRVNYGYTF.

This sequence joins TRBV5-1 and TRBJ1-4; TCRdb picks TRBD1, but there is no DNA to check that call. The CDR3 extends over 16 amino acids. Germline V gene data show CDR1 as SGHRS and CDR2 as YFSETQ. The chain's CDR3 is CASSGGTGARGEKLFF.

The chain recombines TRBV20-1 with TRBJ1-1; TCRdb lists TRBD1, though no DNA is available to test this call. The V gene's germline CDR1 is DFQATT and CDR2 SNEGSKA (reference sequence). The CDR3 extends over 15 amino acids. CDR3 loop: CSARQRGGMNTEAFF.

The chain joins TRBV3-1 to TRBJ2-3. The CDR3 sequence is 12 residues long. Germline V CDR1 and CDR2: LGHDT, YNNKEL (reference sequence). CDR3 protein: CASSPEPDTQYF.

CDR3 protein: CASSQDILADPRYNEQFF. The V and J genes are TRBV4-2 and TRBJ2-1; checking the TCRdb D call of TRBD2 is not possible without DNA. Germline V gene sequence: CDR1 LGHNA, CDR2 YNFKEQ. CDR3 length: 18 residues.

The chain links TRBV11-2 to TRBJ1-6; TCRdb names TRBD1, which stays unverified in the absence of DNA. There are 15 residues in the CDR3. Germline V CDR1 and CDR2: SGHAT, FQNNGV. The CDR3 sequence: CASSLENGRNSPLHF.

V is TRBV11-2 and J is TRBJ2-1. The length of the CDR3 is 13 residues. Per the germline V gene, CDR1 is SGHAT and CDR2 is FQNNGV. This CDR3 reads CASRRYVNNEQFF.

The genes are TRBV5-6 and TRBJ2-7; TCRdb's D call of TRBD2 is untestable without DNA. This CDR3 has 14 residues. Germline CDR1 reads SGHDT; CDR2 reads YYEEEE. The CDR3 region is CASSLWRFVYEQYF.

The V call is TRBV20-1, the J call TRBJ1-5; TCRdb calls TRBD1, which cannot be checked without DNA. The V gene's germline CDR1 is DFQATT and CDR2 SNEGSKA (reference sequence). This CDR3 contains 16 residues. CDR3 loop: CSASGAGVVNNQPQHF.

The chain uses TRBV4-2 and TRBJ2-5; the TCRdb call, TRBD1, lacks DNA for checking. Germline V gene sequence: CDR1 LGHNA, CDR2 YNFKEQ. The CDR3 loop spans 16 amino acids. CDR3 loop: CASSQEWPRGSETQYF.

The chain employs TRBV18 and TRBJ1-5. This CDR3 has 14 residues. Germline V gene data show CDR1 as KGHSH and CDR2 as LQKENI. Here the CDR3 reads CASSPGGSNQPQHF.

V usage is TRBV5-1 and J usage is TRBJ2-5; TCRdb reports TRBD1, a call that lacks DNA to check it against. The CDR3 is made up of 15 amino acids. The V gene's germline CDR1 is SGHRS and CDR2 YFSETQ. The CDR3 loop is CASRQGAGGEETQYF.

V and J are TRBV7-9 and TRBJ1-1. This CDR3 has 13 amino acids. Germline V gene data show CDR1 as SEHNR and CDR2 as FQNEAQ (reference sequence). CDR3: CASSPHVKGEAFF.

This rearrangement joins TRBV2 to TRBJ1-5; TCRdb's D gene call, TRBD1, goes unchecked for lack of DNA. The CDR3 consists of 14 residues. Germline CDR1 reads SNHLY; CDR2 reads FYNNEI. Here the CDR3 reads CASSSRQQNQPQHF.

The chain joins TRBV25-1 to TRBJ2-5; the TCRdb call, TRBD1, lacks DNA for checking. This CDR3 region has 14 residues. Germline CDR1 MGHDK, CDR2 SYGVNS. CDR3 protein: CASSPGELRETQYF.

V and J are TRBV24-1 and TRBJ1-4. Per germline, CDR1 KGHDR and CDR2 SFDVKD. CDR3 length equals 15 residues. CDR3 amino acids: CATSGRDSGNEKLFF.

The chain combines TRBV19 with TRBJ2-1; there is no DNA to check the TCRdb D call of TRBD1. CDR1 LNHDA and CDR2 SQIVND come from the germline V gene (reference sequence). This CDR3 has 14 amino acids. The CDR3 sequence is CASSIFFGGNEQFF.

This rearrangement joins TRBV7-9 to TRBJ2-7; lacking DNA, the TRBD2 call made by TCRdb goes unchecked. Germline assignment: CDR1 SEHNR and CDR2 FQNEAQ (reference sequence). The CDR3 consists of 13 residues. The CDR3 reads CASSSGLAWEQYF.

The chain has TRBV3-1 and TRBJ1-6; TCRdb's D gene call, TRBD1, goes unchecked for lack of DNA. CDR3 length equals 15 residues. Germline assignment: CDR1 LGHDT and CDR2 YNNKEL (reference sequence). CDR3 amino acids: CASSLSGQGESPLHF.

J is TRBJ2-2 and V is TRBV29-1; the D gene TCRdb calls, TRBD1, cannot be checked with no DNA. This CDR3 region has 16 residues. Looked up from germline, CDR1 is SQVTM and CDR2 is ANQGSEA. This CDR3 is CSVEPRDRGSTGELFF.

The CDR3 reads CASSQGQATNQPQHF. V gene TRBV3-1 combines with J gene TRBJ1-5; the D gene TCRdb calls, TRBD1, cannot be checked with no DNA. CDR3 length: 15 residues. Germline values: CDR1 LGHDT, CDR2 YNNKEL (reference sequence).

The chain couples TRBV19 to TRBJ1-1. The CDR3 covers 13 residues. CDR1 and CDR2 (germline): LNHDA, SQIVND (reference sequence). The CDR3 loop is CASSASRNTEAFF.

The chain has TRBV3-1 and TRBJ1-5; TCRdb selects TRBD1, and the lack of DNA leaves this call unchecked. CDR1 and CDR2 (germline): LGHDT, YNNKEL (reference sequence). The length of the CDR3 is 13 residues. The CDR3 spells CASSGDSNQPQHF.

The chain is built from TRBV5-1 and TRBJ1-2. From germline, CDR1 is SGHRS and CDR2 YFSETQ. The CDR3 loop spans 16 amino acids. The CDR3 loop reads CASSLGTTSNNYGYTF.

The chain carries TRBV25-1 and TRBJ2-5; without DNA, the TCRdb call of TRBD1 cannot be checked. Looked up from germline, CDR1 is MGHDK and CDR2 is SYGVNS. This CDR3 is 16 amino acids long. CDR3 amino acids: CASSEWGSRVSGTQYF.

The chain recombines TRBV7-2 with TRBJ1-4; TCRdb's D gene call, TRBD1, goes unchecked for lack of DNA. Germline CDR1 is SGHTA and CDR2 is FQGNSA. The CDR3 has 15 amino acids. This CDR3 is CASSLAGRGTEKLFF.